This entry is about one T cell receptor beta chain. Its specificity is not known. Germline values: CDR1 DFQATT, CDR2 SNEGSKA (reference sequence). V shed 1 base and J shed 4 bases, with 7 bases lying between them. CDR3 length equals 12 residues. These data belong to a study of identical twins. TCRdb reprocessed the 5' RACE reads via MiXCR and lists one record per CDR3 protein. The table shows hundreds of thousands of distinct CDR3 sequences, with 18% occurring only once. Overall study results and limits: For cord blood, abundant beta clonotypes had fewer insertions, unlike memory repertoires, which showed none.

Everyone who donated was a healthy Caucasian. In addition, the sample was reused for a study of T cells expressing NK-cell markers. That work states: There remained a lack of clarity about HCMV specificity of expanded NKG2C+ T cell clones.

The sequence was collected from a woman younger than 35 in good health. Sequenced input: PBMCs. The chain employs TRBV20-1 and TRBJ1-2; D remains unclear. The CDR3 bases are TGCAGTGCTAGAGTGGGGATCTATGGCTACACCTTC. It specifies CSARVGIYGYTF.